There are a few counts of the clone carrying this T cell receptor (beta chain). Its antigen is unknown. Possible read error: a much larger clone is one base away. RNA was extracted from bulk tissue without any cell sorting. The normal lung tissue was taken more than 3 cm from the tumor edge. These data originate in a study of tumor and adjacent non-tumor tissue in lung cancer. Study-wide context: Histology: eleven to twelve adenocarcinoma, a couple of squamous cell carcinoma, 1 small cell lung cancer. Stage I to III disease affected ten to eleven men and 5 women aged roughly 31 to 76.

The study's findings and limits: In normal lung, the top 100 clones were significantly more dominant than in tumor. Patients with more diverse tumor TCRs had worse survival.

The CDR3 covers 13 residues. CDR1 and CDR2 from the germline V gene are SQVTM and ANQGSEA. The library came from three nested PCR rounds adapted from ARM-PCR protocols. TCRdb reprocessed the multiplex PCR reads with MiXCR, giving one entry per CDR3 protein. The table shows some 99,000 distinct CDR3 sequences, with roughly two thirds occurring only once. Material for sequencing was distant non-tumor lung tissue. The receptor was isolated from a man in his 60s with non-small cell lung cancer. This rearrangement joins TRBV29-1 to TRBJ2-1, with 8 bases identical to TRBD2. The CDR3, as DNA: TGCATCGTCAGGGAAGCGGGAGTGAGTGAGCAGTTCTTC. This sequence encodes CIVREAGVSEQFF.